A selection of T cell receptor beta chains follows, all from one sample in a study of blood T cell repertoires in COVID-19. Assay: immunoSEQ multiplex PCR; the TCRdb copy retains only in-frame clones and omits some. The repertoire holds about 200,000 clones, around 85% seen once, with approximately 0.97% in the top ten. The sample taken for sequencing was peripheral blood. The receptors were sampled from a man between 60 and 75 years old with COVID-19, enrolled during active disease. Each CDR3 is given with its conserved first and last residue. D genes are given only for firm matches. A clone size is listed for some rows: how often the clone was seen (once, few, many), or a class if it is expanded.

j_gene	len	abundance	v_gene	d_gene	CDR3nt	CDR3aa
TRBJ2-7	12	.	TRBV5-8	.	TGTGCCAGCAGCTTGGCCTCGTACGAGCAGTACTTC	CASSLASYEQYF
TRBJ2-7	20	once	TRBV28	TRBD2	TGTGCCAGCAGTTTAGTTGCCCCCCCCGGGGTAGCGGGACCAGCCTACGAGCAGTACTTC	CASSLVAPPGVAGPAYEQYF
TRBJ1-2	12	.	TRBV6-5	.	TGTGCCAGCAGCCCCCGAGGGCCTGGCTACACCTTC	CASSPRGPGYTF
TRBJ2-7	17	once	TRBV3-1/TRBV3-2	TRBD1	TGTGCCAGCAGCCATGGAAGAGGGGGCGGACCAACCTACGAGCAGTACTTC	CASSHGRGGGPTYEQYF
TRBJ1-5	15	few	TRBV2	TRBD1	TGTGCCAGCAGTGAAGGGACAGGGGGCAATCAGCCCCAGCATTTT	CASSEGTGGNQPQHF
TRBJ1-2	14	few	TRBV10-3	TRBD1	TGTGCCATCAGTGGACAGGGGGCTTATCCTGGCTACACCTTC	CAISGQGAYPGYTF
TRBJ1-6	16	.	TRBV2	TRBD1	TGTGCCAGCAGGTCCGGGACAGGGAGTCCAAATTCACCCCTCCACTTT	CASRSGTGSPNSPLHF
TRBJ1-1	15	.	TRBV27	TRBD1	TGTGCCAGCAGTTTATTAGGACAGGGGAGAACTGAAGCTTTCTTT	CASSLLGQGRTEAFF
TRBJ1-1	14	.	TRBV19	.	TGTGCCAGTAGTCCCAGGGGTTGGGGCACTGAAGCTTTCTTT	CASSPRGWGTEAFF
TRBJ1-2	12	.	TRBV10-3	.	TGTGCCCAAGCGGCGGCCTTGGATGGCTACACCTTC	CAQAAALDGYTF
TRBJ2-2	16	.	TRBV5-6	.	TGTGCCAGCAGCCCCTGGGCCCAGGGGAACACCGGGGAGCTGTTTTTT	CASSPWAQGNTGELFF
TRBJ1-1	13	few	TRBV12-3/TRBV12-4	.	TGTGCCAGCAGTTTTAAGGGGGACACTGAAGCTTTCTTT	CASSFKGDTEAFF
TRBJ1-1	12	.	TRBV5-4	.	TGTGCCAGCAGCTTCAGGCAGCTTCGGGATTTCTTT	CASSFRQLRDFF
TRBJ2-5	14	once	TRBV18	.	TGTGCCAGCTCACCACCCGGACAGCAAGAGACCCAGTACTTC	CASSPPGQQETQYF
TRBJ1-3	17	few	TRBV11-2	TRBD1	TGTGCCAGCAGCCGCCGGGACAGCCCCTACTCTGGAAACACCATATATTTT	CASSRRDSPYSGNTIYF
TRBJ2-2	16	once	TRBV7-2	TRBD1	TGTGCCAGCAGCTTAGCGGGACAGGGTAACACCGGGGAGCTGTTTTTT	CASSLAGQGNTGELFF
TRBJ2-3	10	.	TRBV5-1	.	TGCGCCAGCAAGGGGGATACGCAGTATTTT	CASKGDTQYF
TRBJ2-4	15	few	TRBV5-4	.	TGTGCCAGCAGCACGTCTAGCGTCAACAAAAACATTCAGTACTTC	CASSTSSVNKNIQYF